There are many counts of the clone carrying this T cell receptor (beta chain). The CDR3 is made up of 12 amino acids. Between the trimmed V and J ends, which lost 1 base and 8 bases, there was a span of 5 bases. In germline, CDR1 is SGHVS, CDR2 FNYEAQ. This sample is part of a study of early T cells in non-severe SARS-CoV-2 infection. TCRdb passed the 5' RACE reads through MiXCR, listing each CDR3 protein once. The data hold around 70,000 distinct CDR3 sequences, with roughly 10% observed a single time. The rearrangement links TRBV7-6 to TRBJ1-4; D not resolved. This receptor was identified in an adult who was a healthcare worker with PCR-confirmed SARS-CoV-2 infection or an uninfected control (not recorded which). The sample consisted of whole blood. The CDR3: CASSLGGEKLFF. CDR3 coding DNA: TGTGCCAGCAGCTTAGGAGGAGAAAAACTGTTTTTT.